This T cell receptor beta chain was retrieved from a study of T cells in localized non-small cell lung cancer. TCRdb keeps only in-frame clones here, not all; method: immunoSEQ multiplex PCR. Of around 64,000 clones in the sample, about 90% are singletons; the top ten hold about 20%. On this clone: Its antigen is undetermined.

General study findings and limits: Among the top 100 tumor clones, a median approximately 60 appeared in adjacent lung.

This CDR3 contains 13 residues. With 2 bases removed from V and 0 bases from J, the gap between germline ends came to 6 bases. Germline V lookup: CDR1 SGHNT, CDR2 YYREEE (reference sequence). The material sequenced was peripheral blood, taken before any cancer treatment. The V and J genes are TRBV5-4 and TRBJ2-7; D remains unclear. The clonotype comes from a man aged 40-75 years with stage I squamous cell lung carcinoma. CDR3 residues: CASSFDISYEQYF. As DNA, the CDR3 is TGTGCCAGCAGCTTTGACATCTCCTACGAGCAGTACTTC.